The 16 T cell receptor beta chains reported below all come from one sample, sequenced in a study of a mutant IDH1 vaccine in newly diagnosed glioma. Assay used: immunoSEQ multiplex PCR; TCRdb lists only in-frame clones, some missing. The sample records some 66,000 clones, about 85% being singletons. Time point denoted: week 35, safety follow-up. Each vaccine dose was 300 ug of mutant IDH1 20-mer peptide, with topical imiquimod. Antigen specificity for these receptors is unknown. Material: PBMCs, obtained from a glioma patient whose treatment included an IDH1 peptide vaccine. The source is a man aged 25 to 40 with glioma.

The genes are TRBV14 and TRBJ1-1; D might be TRBD1 (5 bases). The CDR3 loop spans 15 amino acids. Germline CDR1 reads SGHDN; CDR2 reads FVKESK. V was clipped by 0 bases and J by 4 bases, with 12 bases between them. CDR3 residues: CASSQDKGFFTEAFF. As DNA, the CDR3 is TGTGCCAGCAGCCAAGATAAGGGGTTCTTCACTGAAGCTTTCTTT.

The rearrangement links TRBV11-2 to TRBJ1-2; D perhaps matches TRBD1 (5 bases). From germline, CDR1 is SGHAT and CDR2 FQNNGV. Trimming shortened V by 5 bases and J by 1 base, and 14 bases separated the two germline ends. This CDR3 has 15 residues. CDR3 in amino acids: CASSPTDKVNYGYTF. The CDR3 bases are TGTGCCAGCAGCCCGACAGATAAAGTTAACTATGGCTACACCTTC.

This rearrangement joins TRBV27 to TRBJ1-5, with D uncertain. The CDR3 extends over 15 amino acids. Trimming removed 2 bases from V and 0 bases from J, with 8 bases in between. Germline CDR1 is MNHEY and CDR2 is SMNVEV (reference sequence). The CDR3 nucleotides read TGTGCCAGCAGTTTAACCTTTGTTAGCAATCAGCCCCAGCATTTT. Amino acids: CASSLTFVSNQPQHF.

The CDR3 sequence: CASSWSAGGRYGYTF. CDR3 sequence (DNA): TGTGCCAGTAGTTGGTCGGCAGGGGGCCGTTATGGCTACACCTTC. The chain joins TRBV19 to TRBJ1-2; 8 bases align to TRBD1. CDR3 size: 15 residues. V shed 5 bases, J shed 5 bases, and the junction held 10 bases outside the gene matches. Germline values: CDR1 LNHDA, CDR2 SQIVND (reference sequence).

The chain is built from TRBV4-1 and TRBJ1-6; D may be TRBD1 (5 bases). V was shortened by 4 bases and J by 4 bases, with 14 bases between the two germline ends. The CDR3 consists of 16 residues. Germline CDR1 and CDR2: MGHRA and YSYEKL. CDR3 region: CASSPGLKGYNSPLHF. DNA of the CDR3: TGCGCCAGCAGCCCCGGTTTGAAGGGGTATAATTCACCCCTCCACTTT.

The chain is built from TRBV28 and TRBJ1-5; D remains unclear. Germline assignment: CDR1 MDHEN and CDR2 SYDVKM. The CDR3 covers 14 residues. The germline V and J ends were trimmed by 4 bases and 6 bases, with 13 bases remaining between them. The CDR3 spells CASSSQSSSQPQHF. The CDR3, as DNA: TGTGCCAGCAGTTCCCAATCCTCAAGTCAGCCCCAGCATTTT.

This sequence joins TRBV15 and TRBJ2-1; a weak D match, TRBD1 (6 bases). Trimming removed 3 bases from V and 2 bases from J, with 8 bases in between. Germline V gives CDR1 LNHNV, CDR2 YYDKDF (reference sequence). The CDR3 is made up of 14 amino acids. The CDR3 nucleotides are TGTGCCACCAGCAGCAGGGGAACCTACAATGAGCAGTTCTTC. It encodes CATSSRGTYNEQFF.

The sample holds one count of this clone. The chain has TRBV7-8 and TRBJ1-5; 7 bases line up with TRBD1. With 2 bases clipped from V and 1 base from J, the junction kept 14 bases outside the gene matches. The CDR3 length is 19 residues. CDR1 is SGHVS, CDR2 FQNEAQ, per germline. The CDR3 DNA is TGTGCCAGCAGCTTATTTTCGAGGGGGCAGACTCGGAGCAATCAGCCCCAGCATTTT. Amino acids: CASSLFSRGQTRSNQPQHF.

This chain links TRBV6-5 with TRBJ2-5; 8 nucleotides match TRBD2. CDR3 length: 15 residues. Germline V gene lookup returns CDR1 MNHEY and CDR2 SVGAGI. Unmatched junction bases numbered 10, after V lost 8 bases and J lost 2 bases. Here the CDR3 reads CASGRAGGGQETQYF. As DNA, the CDR3 is TGTGCCAGCGGTCGGGCGGGGGGTGGTCAAGAGACCCAGTACTTC.

The CDR3 region has the DNA TGCGCCAGCAGTGAGAGGAGGGGTCCTATGAACACTGAAGCTTTCTTT. This gives the protein CASSERRGPMNTEAFF. This sequence joins TRBV10-2 and TRBJ1-1, with D maybe TRBD1 (5 bases). This CDR3 comprises 16 residues. Per the germline V gene, CDR1 is WSHSY and CDR2 is SAAADI. The V and J ends lost 2 bases and 0 bases respectively, with 13 bases between them.

The chain carries TRBV19 and TRBJ2-7, with D uncertain. Deletions cut 3 bases from V and 0 bases from J, with 9 bases between. CDR1 is LNHDA and CDR2 is SQIVND in the germline V gene (reference sequence). CDR3 length: 14 amino acids. The CDR3 region is CASSILLGSYEQYF. The CDR3 nucleotides are TGTGCCAGTAGTATTCTTCTGGGCTCCTACGAGCAGTACTTC.

This sequence joins TRBV5-1 and TRBJ2-7; no clear D. The germline V gene has CDR1 SGHRS and CDR2 YFSETQ. The CDR3 consists of 16 residues. The V end was cut by 4 bases, the J end by 3 bases, with 20 bases between. The CDR3 DNA is TGCGCCAGCAGCCTGACGACCGGTTTGTCCAACTACGAGCAGTACTTC. It is translated as CASSLTTGLSNYEQYF.

The chain is built from TRBV4-2 and TRBJ2-5; D assignment may be TRBD1 or TRBD2 (6 bases each). CDR1 is LGHNA and CDR2 is YNFKEQ in the germline V gene. The CDR3 is 12 amino acids. The V end was cut by 3 bases, the J end by 7 bases, with 9 bases between. The CDR3 sequence: CASSHEGGTQYF. CDR3 bases: TGTGCCAGCAGCCACGAGGGGGGGACCCAGTACTTC.

V is TRBV6-6 and J is TRBJ2-1, with TRBD1 as a possible D gene (5 bases). There are 14 residues in the CDR3. The germline gives CDR1 MNHNY, CDR2 SVGAGI (reference sequence). V lost 3 bases, J lost 5 bases, and 11 bases lay in between. The CDR3 region has the DNA TGTGCCAGCAGTTATCAAAGACAGAACAATGAGCAGTTCTTC. It translates to CASSYQRQNNEQFF.

The chain employs TRBV5-1 and TRBJ2-3; 10 nucleotides agree with TRBD1. V dropped 4 bases and J dropped 2; count of bases not matched to a gene: 7. The CDR3 has 16 amino acids. The germline CDR1 and CDR2 sequences are SGHRS and YFSETQ. CDR3 bases: TGCGCCAGCAGCGGGAAGACAGGGGGCAACACAGATACGCAGTATTTT. The encoded protein is CASSGKTGGNTDTQYF.

This chain uses TRBV9 with TRBJ2-1, with D possibly TRBD2 on 6 matching bases. The germline CDR1 and CDR2 sequences are SGDLS and YYNGEE. There are 14 residues in the CDR3. Trimming took 3 bases from V and 8 from J, leaving 15 bases between them. CDR3 sequence reads: CASSGSSGSYEQFF. In DNA form, the CDR3 reads TGTGCCAGCAGCGGATCCAGCGGGTCCTATGAGCAGTTCTTC.